This entry lists 32 T cell receptor beta chains sequenced from one sample in a study of glioma-infiltrating T cells (TCRdb year 2016). Sequencer: Illumina MiSeq. The iRepertoire nested amplicon-rescue multiplex PCR (arm-PCR) platform was used to amplify TCR alpha and beta CDR3 regions from RNA. TCRdb took the public reads, trimmed them with fastp at Q25, ran MiXCR for clone calling and kept in-frame beta chains. Rows are combined by CDR3 protein, so each entry shows the most common genes and DNA. A total of around 180,000 distinct CDR3 sequences appear in this sample, about 47% of them only once. Roughly 5.2% of the sample rests with the top ten. The sequenced sample consisted of glioma tissue, nonneoplastic brain tissue, or PBMCs (not recorded which). The source of these receptors is a human donor with low-grade glioma or glioblastoma, undergoing nonglioma brain surgery, or in good health (not recorded which).

The chain joins TRBV7-2 to TRBJ1-2; the D is unclear. CDR1 is SGHTA, CDR2 FQGNSA, per germline. V was cut by 5 bases and J by 14 bases, with 6 bases left in between. There are 8 residues in the CDR3. CDR3 DNA: TGTGCCAGCAGCACCGGGACCTTC. Translating it yields CASSTGTF.

The J gene is TRBJ2-5, the V gene TRBV4-1; TRBD1 matches at 8 bases. The germline gives CDR1 MGHRA, CDR2 YSYEKL. With V trimmed by 1 base and J by 5 bases, 12 bases remained unmatched. CDR3 length equals 17 residues. The DNA for the CDR3 is TGCGCCAGCAGCCAAGGTCACCGGACAGGGTCAGGGGAGACCCAGTACTTC. Amino acids: CASSQGHRTGSGETQYF.

Many counts were recorded for this clonotype. The chain combines TRBV4-1 with TRBJ1-1; D is ambiguous. V lost 0 bases to trimming and J lost 0 bases, with 14 bases between them. CDR1 and CDR2 (germline): MGHRA, YSYEKL. This CDR3 contains 17 residues. This CDR3 is CASSQEEMGRLNTEAFF. The CDR3 DNA sequence: TGCGCCAGCAGCCAAGAGGAAATGGGCCGGTTGAACACTGAAGCTTTCTTT.

The V call is TRBV14, the J call TRBJ1-1, with no clear D. Germline V gene sequence: CDR1 SGHDN, CDR2 FVKESK. There are 13 residues in the CDR3. V was pared by 3 bases and J by 1 base, with 6 bases between. This CDR3 is CASSQLQNTEAFF. CDR3 DNA: TGTGCCAGCAGCCAGCTTCAGAACACTGAAGCTTTCTTT.

Turning to this clonotype: This may be a read error, as it is one base from a much larger clone. The rearrangement links TRBV12-3 or TRBV12-4 to TRBJ1-1; a possible D gene is TRBD1 (5 bases). The CDR3 has 12 residues. The CDR3 spells CASSSIGTEASF. For the CDR3, the DNA is TGTGCCAGCAGTTCCATAGGGACTGAAGCTTCCTTT.

This clonotype was recorded a few times. The CDR3 loop reads CAISRGRLAGGADTQYF. The CDR3 DNA is TGTGCCATCTCTCGGGGCCGACTAGCGGGAGGGGCAGATACGCAGTATTTT. The chain has TRBV10-3 and TRBJ2-3; 14 bases line up with TRBD2. V lost 8 bases, J lost 4 bases, and 11 bases stayed unmatched. The germline CDR1 and CDR2 sequences are ENHRY and SYGVKD. CDR3 size: 17 residues.

This clonotype turned up a few times. The rearrangement joins TRBV5-1 to TRBJ2-3; a weak D match, TRBD2 (6 bases). V gave up 6 bases and J gave up 2 bases, with 13 bases separating them. Looked up from germline, CDR1 is SGHRS and CDR2 is YFSETQ. The CDR3 totals 14 residues. The CDR3 sequence: CASKYGGATDTQYF. The CDR3 nucleotides read TGCGCCAGCAAGTATGGAGGGGCCACAGATACGCAGTATTTT.

This clonotype turned up a few times. This chain links TRBV5-4 with TRBJ2-3, with 11 bases aligning to TRBD2. With 0 bases clipped from V and 5 bases from J, the junction kept 2 bases outside the gene matches. Germline CDR1 reads SGHNT; CDR2 reads YYREEE (reference sequence). The CDR3 spans 15 residues. The CDR3 sequence is CASSLGSGRVDTQYF. The DNA for the CDR3 is TGTGCCAGCAGCTTGGGTAGCGGGAGGGTAGATACGCAGTATTTT.

Worth noting for this clonotype: Its ends do not fully match the called genes, so a read error is possible. CDR3 in amino acids: CATTDPVQGIQTQYF. CDR3 sequence (DNA): TGTGCCACCACTGATCCCGTACAGGGGATCCAGACCCAGTACTTC. V is TRBV24-1 and J is TRBJ2-5, with 7 bases fitting TRBD1. Germline V gene sequence: CDR1 KGHDR, CDR2 SFDVKD. CDR3 length: 15 residues.

Only a few counts were recorded for this clonotype. Given a much more abundant clone one base away, this may be a read error. J is TRBJ2-7 and V is TRBV7-9; D not resolved. The germline gives CDR1 SEHNR, CDR2 FQNEAQ (reference sequence). This CDR3 is 12 amino acids long. In DNA, the CDR3 is TGTGCCAGCAGCAGGATAGACGGTGCAATCAACTTC. This sequence encodes CASSRIDGAINF.

This clonotype has a handful of counts. J is TRBJ2-1 and V is TRBV18, with 10 bases identical to TRBD2. Germline V gene sequence: CDR1 KGHSH, CDR2 LQKENI. This CDR3 spans 15 amino acids. V dropped 2 bases and J dropped 6; count of bases not matched to a gene: 4. The DNA of the CDR3 is TGTGCCAGCTCACCAGGGCTAGCGGGAGCCAATGAGCAGTTCTTC. Translation gives CASSPGLAGANEQFF.

The chain carries TRBV7-2 and TRBJ2-1; 14 bases line up with TRBD2. V lost 5 bases and J lost 9; bases outside the gene matches: 12. CDR3 size: 17 residues. Germline CDR1 is SGHTA and CDR2 is FQGNSA. CDR3 bases: TGTGCCAGCAGCCCCTACCCGGGACTAGCGGGAGTAAGTGAGCAGTTCTTC. Amino acids: CASSPYPGLAGVSEQFF.

With regard to this clonotype: This may stem from a read error, because a much larger clone lies one nucleotide away. V and J are TRBV6-1 and TRBJ1-1; D call uncertain. Germline V lookup: CDR1 MNHNS, CDR2 SASEGT. V was pared by 5 bases and J by 0 bases, with 22 bases between. The CDR3 spans 18 residues. The CDR3 nucleotides read TGTGCCAGCAGTCCCCTGCCGACGGAGAGACCCATGAACACTGAAGCTTTCTTT. It codes for CASSPLPTERPMNTEAFF.

J is TRBJ2-7 and V is TRBV3-1; D remains ambiguous. CDR1 is LGHDT, CDR2 YNNKEL, per germline (reference sequence). Between the trimmed V and J ends, which lost 1 base and 5 bases, there was a span of 6 bases. The CDR3 has 12 amino acids. For the CDR3, the DNA is TGTGCCAGCAGCCAAGTGAGGCACGAGCAGTACTTC. Residues: CASSQVRHEQYF.

On this clonotype: This may stem from a read error, because a much larger clone lies one nucleotide away. V gene TRBV19 combines with J gene TRBJ1-1, with TRBD1 matching 7 bases. Germline values: CDR1 LNHDA, CDR2 SQIVND (reference sequence). The CDR3 has 13 residues. The CDR3 DNA sequence: TGTGCCAGTAGTACGGGACAGTACACTAAAGCTTTCTTT. Residues: CASSTGQYTKAFF.

This clonotype showed up many times. The chain carries TRBV2 and TRBJ1-1; D uncertain. The germline V gene has CDR1 SNHLY and CDR2 FYNNEI. The CDR3 is made up of 13 amino acids. The ends were cut back, 4 bases at V and 5 bases at J, with 11 bases in the middle. This chain's CDR3 is CASSVVPETEAFF. Written as DNA, the CDR3 is TGTGCCAGCAGTGTAGTTCCAGAGACTGAAGCTTTCTTT.

CDR3 region: CASSPTSPVANTGELFF. The DNA of the CDR3 is TGCGCCAGCAGCCCCACATCACCGGTAGCGAACACCGGGGAGCTGTTTTTT. The chain recombines TRBV5-1 with TRBJ2-2; no reliable D call. The length of the CDR3 is 17 residues. V was shortened by 4 bases and J by 0 bases, with 16 bases between the two germline ends. In germline, CDR1 is SGHRS, CDR2 YFSETQ.

The table lists this clonotype with many counts. CDR3 in DNA: TGCAGTGCTAGAGATCAAGATTGGGGAGACGAGCAGTACTTC. Translating it yields CSARDQDWGDEQYF. The chain combines TRBV20-1 with TRBJ2-7; a possible D gene is TRBD2 (5 bases). This CDR3 contains 14 residues. Germline V lookup: CDR1 DFQATT, CDR2 SNEGSKA (reference sequence). The V end was cut by 0 bases, the J end by 5 bases, with 14 bases between.

This clonotype was seen more than once but under ten times. The rearrangement links TRBV7-2 to TRBJ2-2; D not resolved. Germline loops: CDR1 SGHTA, CDR2 FQGNSA. Trimming took 5 bases from V and 3 from J, leaving 10 bases between them. The CDR3 length is 14 residues. In DNA, the CDR3 is TGTGCCAGCAGCCGTCGGGCGGACACCGGGGAGCTGTTTTTT. Its protein product is CASSRRADTGELFF.

For this clonotype: A junction end diverges from the germline sequence, so it may reflect a read error. This sequence joins TRBV2 and TRBJ1-5; D perhaps matches TRBD1 (5 bases). CDR1 and CDR2 from the germline V gene are SNHLY and FYNNEI. This CDR3 spans 15 amino acids. Here the CDR3 DNA reads TGTGCCATCAGTGTCGGGACGGATAGCAATCAGCCCCAGCATTTT. Translating it yields CAISVGTDSNQPQHF. Full variable domain (missing parts from reference TRBV2 and TRBJ1-5): EPEVTQTPSHQVTQMGQEVILRCVPISNHLYFYWYRQILGQKVEFLVSFYNNEISEKSEIFDDQFSVERPDGSNFTLKIRSTKLEDSAMYFCAISVGTDSNQPQHFGDGTRLSIL.

This clonotype has at least ten counts. This chain joins TRBV20-1 and TRBJ2-7; no reliable D call. V lost 5 bases, J lost 0 bases, and 8 bases lay in between. This CDR3 comprises 12 residues. The V gene's germline CDR1 is DFQATT and CDR2 SNEGSKA (reference sequence). Here the CDR3 reads CSAPDLSYEQYF. In nucleotides, the CDR3 is TGCAGTGCTCCAGATCTCTCCTACGAGCAGTACTTC.

This clonotype has at least ten counts. CDR3 coding DNA: TGCAGTGCTAACGAGAACACTGAAGCTTTCTTT. Its protein is CSANENTEAFF. The chain links TRBV20-1 to TRBJ1-1; no reliable D call. This CDR3 contains 11 residues. Trimming pared 4 bases from V and 1 base from J, leaving 4 bases between. Germline V gives CDR1 DFQATT, CDR2 SNEGSKA (reference sequence).

This clonotype was detected many times. J is TRBJ2-3 and V is TRBV28; no definite D call. The CDR3 is 15 amino acids. The germline CDR1 and CDR2 sequences are MDHEN and SYDVKM. Trimming took off 3 bases at V and 0 bases at J, with 10 bases between the two ends. CDR3 protein: CASSFWSTSTDTQYF. The CDR3, as DNA: TGTGCCAGCAGTTTCTGGTCGACTAGCACAGATACGCAGTATTTT.

This clonotype was picked up many times. V is TRBV7-2 and J is TRBJ2-7; TRBD2 is a possible D gene (6 bases). V was shortened by 4 bases and J by 6 bases, with 10 bases between the two germline ends. CDR1 SGHTA and CDR2 FQGNSA come from the germline V gene. CDR3 size: 12 residues. The CDR3 region has the DNA TGTGCCAGCAGCTCAGTGGGGGGCGAGCAGTACTTC. This gives the protein CASSSVGGEQYF.

The V gene is TRBV20-1, the J gene TRBJ2-1; no firm D call. The CDR3 contains 12 residues. CDR1 is DFQATT and CDR2 is SNEGSKA in the germline V gene (reference sequence). CDR3: CNSRSRYNEQFF. The CDR3 DNA follows: TGCAATTCTAGATCGCGTTACAATGAGCAGTTCTTC.

This chain uses TRBV18 with TRBJ2-1, with D unclear. The CDR3 spans 15 residues. V shed 2 bases and J shed 5 bases, with 13 bases lying between them. Germline lookup yields CDR1 KGHSH and CDR2 LQKENI. The CDR3 sequence is CASSPTLESNNEQFF. The CDR3 coding sequence is TGTGCCAGCTCACCAACGCTAGAATCCAACAATGAGCAGTTCTTC.

Many counts were recorded for this clonotype. The chain links TRBV6-1 to TRBJ2-7; no reliable D call. Germline values: CDR1 MNHNS, CDR2 SASEGT. Trimming stripped 5 bases from V and 1 base from J, with 3 bases between. This CDR3 region has 11 residues. Here the CDR3 reads CASSFSYEQYF. Written as DNA, the CDR3 is TGTGCCAGCAGTTTTTCCTACGAGCAGTACTTC.

This clonotype was counted a few times. The chain joins TRBV3-1 to TRBJ2-1; tentative D call: TRBD1 (5 bases). The CDR3 runs 19 residues. V lost 1 base and J lost 3, with 22 bases in between. Germline V gene lookup returns CDR1 LGHDT and CDR2 YNNKEL (reference sequence). CDR3 bases: TGTGCCAGCAGCCAAGGATCTTGGGGCAGAGATAGGGACTACAATGAGCAGTTCTTC. Protein: CASSQGSWGRDRDYNEQFF.

Remarks on this clonotype: This sequence may be a read error, since a much larger clone differs from it by one base. The chain employs TRBV12-3 or TRBV12-4 and TRBJ1-1; D is unclear. The V and J ends lost 6 bases and 2 bases respectively, with 10 bases between them. The CDR3 length is 13 residues. The CDR3 here is CASRGPINTEAFF. Here the CDR3 DNA reads TGTGCCAGCAGGGGTCCGATTAACACTGAAGCTTTCTTT.

This clonotype was recorded many times. V and J are TRBV6-1 and TRBJ1-5, with a tentative D call TRBD1 (6 bases). This CDR3 contains 15 residues. With 6 bases removed from V and 4 bases from J, the gap between germline ends came to 16 bases. The V gene's germline CDR1 is MNHNS and CDR2 SASEGT. The CDR3, as DNA: TGTGCCAGCAGCAGCAAACAGGGTCTTAATCAGCCCCAGCATTTT. Its protein product is CASSSKQGLNQPQHF.

There are a few counts of this clonotype. The chain employs TRBV19 and TRBJ2-1; 13 bases fit TRBD2. V gave up 5 bases and J gave up 3 bases; unmatched junction bases: 16. From germline, CDR1 is LNHDA and CDR2 SQIVND (reference sequence). This CDR3 is 20 amino acids long. In DNA form, the CDR3 reads TGTGCCAGTAGTCTCTACCGGACTAGCGGGAGCGGAACTATCTACAATGAGCAGTTCTTC. It encodes CASSLYRTSGSGTIYNEQFF.

This clonotype appeared many times. The gene calls are TRBV12-3 or TRBV12-4 and TRBJ2-5; D may be TRBD1 (6 bases). Trimming shortened V by 6 bases and J by 5 bases, and 16 bases separated the two germline ends. This CDR3 region has 14 residues. This CDR3 is CASSDRTLRETQYF. CDR3 DNA: TGTGCCAGCAGCGACAGGACCCTACGGGAGACCCAGTACTTC.